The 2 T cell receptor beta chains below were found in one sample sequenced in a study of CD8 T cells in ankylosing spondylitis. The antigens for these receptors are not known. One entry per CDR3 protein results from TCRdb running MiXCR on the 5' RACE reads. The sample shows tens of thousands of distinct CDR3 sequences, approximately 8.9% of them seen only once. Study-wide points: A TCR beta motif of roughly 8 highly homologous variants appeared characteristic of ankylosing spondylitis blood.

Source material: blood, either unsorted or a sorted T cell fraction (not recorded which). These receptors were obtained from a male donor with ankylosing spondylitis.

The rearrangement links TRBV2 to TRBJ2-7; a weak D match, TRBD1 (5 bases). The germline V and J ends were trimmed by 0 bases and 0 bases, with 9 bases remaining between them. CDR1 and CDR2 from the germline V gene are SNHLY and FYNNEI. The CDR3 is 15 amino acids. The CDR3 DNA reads TGTGCCAGCAGTGAAGCCGCACAGGCCTCCTACGAGCAGTACTTC. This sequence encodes CASSEAAQASYEQYF. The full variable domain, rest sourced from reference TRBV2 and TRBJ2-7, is EPEVTQTPSHQVTQMGQEVILRCVPISNHLYFYWYRQILGQKVEFLVSFYNNEISEKSEIFDDQFSVERPDGSNFTLKIRSTKLEDSAMYFCASSEAAQASYEQYFGPGTRLTVT.

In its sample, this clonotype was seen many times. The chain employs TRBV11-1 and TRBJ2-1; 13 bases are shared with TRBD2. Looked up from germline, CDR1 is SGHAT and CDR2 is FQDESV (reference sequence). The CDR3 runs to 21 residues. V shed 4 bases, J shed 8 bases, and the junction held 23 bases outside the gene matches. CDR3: CASSSPVGQGGLAGAGHEQFF. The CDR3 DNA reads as TGTGCCAGCAGCTCTCCCGTCGGACAGGGTGGACTAGCGGGAGCGGGGCATGAGCAGTTCTTC.